A selection of T cell receptor beta chains follows, all from one sample in a study of T cell responses to AZD1222 COVID-19 vaccine. Sequencing was performed with immunoSEQ multiplex PCR; in TCRdb, only in-frame clones are kept and a portion is missing. The sample has about 53,000 clones, approximately 84% seen once; the top ten hold about a quarter. The sample here was peripheral blood, taken on day 0 of AZD1222 vaccination. Source of these receptors: an adult in good health. Each CDR3 is given with its conserved first and last residue. The order of the fields is clone size, J gene, D gene, V gene, CDR3 protein, CDR3 DNA. A D gene is named only where the DNA matches it firmly. Clone size is stated in some rows and not others, as once, few, many or a class when expanded.

clone size: .; J gene: TRBJ1-2; D gene: .; V gene: TRBV19; CDR3 protein: CASSFIRGNYGYTF; CDR3 DNA: TGTGCCAGTAGTTTTATCAGGGGCAACTATGGCTACACCTTC
clone size: .; J gene: TRBJ2-5; D gene: .; V gene: TRBV7-2; CDR3 protein: CASSPQLGTQYF; CDR3 DNA: TGTGCCAGCAGCCCCCAGTTAGGGACCCAGTACTTC
clone size: .; J gene: TRBJ2-5; D gene: .; V gene: TRBV30; CDR3 protein: CAWNGPGNQETQYF; CDR3 DNA: TGTGCCTGGAACGGCCCCGGGAACCAAGAGACCCAGTACTTC
clone size: .; J gene: TRBJ1-3; D gene: .; V gene: TRBV7-2; CDR3 protein: CASSLSGGSGNTIYF; CDR3 DNA: TGTGCCAGCAGCTTATCCGGCGGCTCTGGAAACACCATATATTTT
clone size: .; J gene: TRBJ2-5; D gene: .; V gene: TRBV27; CDR3 protein: CASARKYQETQYF; CDR3 DNA: TGTGCCAGCGCCAGAAAGTACCAAGAGACCCAGTACTTC
clone size: .; J gene: TRBJ1-4; D gene: .; V gene: TRBV21-1; CDR3 protein: CARRNRPKEKEKLFF; CDR3 DNA: TGTGCCAGACGCAACCGACCCAAAGAAAAGGAAAAACTGTTTTTT
clone size: few; J gene: TRBJ2-2; D gene: TRBD2; V gene: TRBV7-2; CDR3 protein: CASNKPTGGGPSGELFF; CDR3 DNA: TGTGCCAGCAACAAACCCACCGGGGGGGGCCCGTCCGGGGAGCTGTTTTTT
clone size: .; J gene: TRBJ2-7; D gene: TRBD2; V gene: TRBV3-1/TRBV3-2; CDR3 protein: CASSQDLEETSDYEQYF; CDR3 DNA: TGTGCCAGCAGCCAAGATCTAGAGGAGACTAGCGACTACGAGCAGTACTTC
clone size: .; J gene: TRBJ1-5; D gene: .; V gene: TRBV12-3/TRBV12-4; CDR3 protein: CASSYRYQPQHF; CDR3 DNA: TGTGCCAGCAGCTACAGGTATCAGCCCCAGCATTTT
clone size: .; J gene: TRBJ1-2; D gene: TRBD1; V gene: TRBV9; CDR3 protein: CASSVDAGGTGYGYTF; CDR3 DNA: TGTGCCAGCAGCGTAGACGCAGGGGGCACCGGTTATGGCTACACCTTC
clone size: .; J gene: TRBJ2-1; D gene: .; V gene: TRBV28; CDR3 protein: CASSTSDSYNEQFF; CDR3 DNA: TGTGCCAGCAGTACTAGTGATTCCTACAATGAGCAGTTCTTC
clone size: .; J gene: TRBJ2-7; D gene: TRBD2; V gene: TRBV7-2; CDR3 protein: CASSFPGGLYEQYF; CDR3 DNA: TGTGCCAGCAGCTTCCCGGGGGGACTCTACGAGCAGTACTTC
clone size: .; J gene: TRBJ1-1; D gene: .; V gene: TRBV18; CDR3 protein: CASSPINRDTEAFF; CDR3 DNA: TGTGCCAGCTCACCCATTAATAGGGACACTGAAGCTTTCTTT
clone size: few; J gene: TRBJ1-1; D gene: .; V gene: TRBV3-1/TRBV3-2; CDR3 protein: CASSLERDTEAFF; CDR3 DNA: TGTGCCAGCAGCCTGGAGAGGGACACTGAAGCTTTCTTT
clone size: .; J gene: TRBJ1-5; D gene: .; V gene: TRBV6-5; CDR3 protein: CASSYGRESNQPQHF; CDR3 DNA: TGTGCCAGCAGTTACGGCAGGGAGAGCAATCAGCCCCAGCATTTT
clone size: .; J gene: TRBJ2-4; D gene: TRBD2; V gene: TRBV5-1; CDR3 protein: CASSLYSGRVGDIQYF; CDR3 DNA: TGCGCCAGCAGCTTGTATAGCGGGAGGGTGGGAGACATTCAGTACTTC
clone size: .; J gene: TRBJ2-7; D gene: .; V gene: TRBV12-3/TRBV12-4; CDR3 protein: CASSPYVEQYF; CDR3 DNA: TGTGCCAGCAGCCCCTATGTCGAGCAGTACTTC
clone size: .; J gene: TRBJ1-2; D gene: TRBD1; V gene: TRBV19; CDR3 protein: CASIPQISGTGDGYGYTF; CDR3 DNA: TGTGCCAGTATCCCCCAAATTTCCGGGACAGGGGATGGCTATGGCTACACCTTC
clone size: .; J gene: TRBJ2-7; D gene: .; V gene: TRBV28; CDR3 protein: CASSSKGLRPYEQYF; CDR3 DNA: TGTGCCAGCAGCTCGAAAGGACTTCGGCCCTACGAGCAGTACTTC
clone size: .; J gene: TRBJ2-2; D gene: .; V gene: TRBV7-9; CDR3 protein: CASSFGATGELFF; CDR3 DNA: TGTGCCAGCAGTTTTGGGGCGACCGGGGAGCTGTTTTTT
clone size: .; J gene: TRBJ1-3; D gene: .; V gene: TRBV14; CDR3 protein: CASSQDHNSGNTIYF; CDR3 DNA: TGTGCCAGCAGCCAAGATCACAACTCTGGAAACACCATATATTTT
clone size: .; J gene: TRBJ2-7; D gene: .; V gene: TRBV30; CDR3 protein: CAWTGGQRHINYEQYF; CDR3 DNA: TGTGCCTGGACGGGGGGCCAGCGTCACATAAACTACGAGCAGTACTTC
clone size: .; J gene: TRBJ1-2; D gene: .; V gene: TRBV5-1; CDR3 protein: CASSADAVPDYGYTF; CDR3 DNA: TGCGCCAGCAGCGCCGACGCGGTCCCTGACTATGGCTACACCTTC
clone size: .; J gene: TRBJ1-5; D gene: TRBD1; V gene: TRBV25-1; CDR3 protein: CASSDQGQYSNQPQHF; CDR3 DNA: TGTGCCAGCAGTGATCAGGGACAGTATAGCAATCAGCCCCAGCATTTT
clone size: .; J gene: TRBJ2-1; D gene: .; V gene: TRBV5-4; CDR3 protein: CASSSRAGTADNEQFF; CDR3 DNA: TGTGCCAGCAGCTCCCGGGCCGGGACCGCCGACAATGAGCAGTTCTTC
clone size: few; J gene: TRBJ1-5; D gene: .; V gene: TRBV28; CDR3 protein: CASSLGGPDNQPQHF; CDR3 DNA: TGTGCCAGCAGTTTAGGGGGGCCGGACAATCAGCCCCAGCATTTT
clone size: .; J gene: TRBJ2-3; D gene: .; V gene: TRBV7-2; CDR3 protein: CASSLARSSRTDTQYF; CDR3 DNA: TGTGCCAGCAGCTTAGCTAGGTCGAGTCGCACAGATACGCAGTATTTT
clone size: .; J gene: TRBJ2-7; D gene: .; V gene: TRBV6-1; CDR3 protein: CASSEASSGRSYEQYF; CDR3 DNA: TGTGCCAGCAGTGAAGCAAGTAGCGGAAGATCCTACGAGCAGTACTTC
clone size: .; J gene: TRBJ2-1; D gene: TRBD2; V gene: TRBV11-1; CDR3 protein: CASSLGGGLAAQFF; CDR3 DNA: TGTGCCAGCAGCTTAGGCGGGGGGCTGGCGGCGCAGTTCTTC
clone size: .; J gene: TRBJ1-4; D gene: TRBD1; V gene: TRBV28; CDR3 protein: CASRTGGHEKLFF; CDR3 DNA: TGTGCCAGCAGGACAGGGGGGCATGAAAAACTGTTTTTT
clone size: .; J gene: TRBJ2-1; D gene: TRBD1; V gene: TRBV29-1; CDR3 protein: CSVEGQVGSNEQFF; CDR3 DNA: TGCAGCGTTGAGGGACAGGTTGGTAGCAATGAGCAGTTCTTC
clone size: .; J gene: TRBJ1-5; D gene: TRBD1; V gene: TRBV18; CDR3 protein: CASSLGQGAAPQHF; CDR3 DNA: TGTGCCAGCTCTCTCGGACAGGGGGCGGCGCCCCAGCATTTT
clone size: .; J gene: TRBJ2-6; D gene: .; V gene: TRBV19; CDR3 protein: CATKSGANVLTF; CDR3 DNA: TGTGCCACCAAATCTGGGGCCAACGTCCTGACTTTC
clone size: .; J gene: TRBJ2-5; D gene: .; V gene: TRBV3-1/TRBV3-2; CDR3 protein: CASSQVVQETQYF; CDR3 DNA: TGTGCCAGCAGCCAGGTAGTACAAGAGACCCAGTACTTC
clone size: .; J gene: TRBJ1-3; D gene: .; V gene: TRBV7-9; CDR3 protein: CASSFAGVGNTIYF; CDR3 DNA: TGTGCCAGCAGCTTTGCTGGGGTCGGAAACACCATATATTTT
clone size: .; J gene: TRBJ2-3; D gene: TRBD1; V gene: TRBV28; CDR3 protein: CASTFRDSYTDTQYF; CDR3 DNA: TGTGCCAGCACATTCCGGGACAGCTACACAGATACGCAGTATTTT
clone size: .; J gene: TRBJ2-6; D gene: TRBD1; V gene: TRBV9; CDR3 protein: CASSPTGVSGANVLTF; CDR3 DNA: TGTGCCAGCAGCCCTACAGGGGTATCTGGGGCCAACGTCCTGACTTTC
clone size: .; J gene: TRBJ2-3; D gene: TRBD1; V gene: TRBV7-2; CDR3 protein: CASSLVPGGSGEDTQYF; CDR3 DNA: TGTGCCAGCAGCTTAGTCCCAGGGGGCTCCGGGGAAGATACGCAGTATTTT
clone size: .; J gene: TRBJ2-4; D gene: .; V gene: TRBV2; CDR3 protein: CASSGGQGRGAKNIQYF; CDR3 DNA: TGTGCCAGCAGTGGGGGCCAGGGGAGGGGAGCCAAAAACATTCAGTACTTC
clone size: few; J gene: TRBJ2-7; D gene: .; V gene: TRBV6-5; CDR3 protein: CASSSQVGGSYEQYF; CDR3 DNA: TGTGCCAGCAGTTCCCAGGTGGGGGGCTCCTACGAGCAGTACTTC
clone size: .; J gene: TRBJ2-1; D gene: .; V gene: TRBV5-5; CDR3 protein: CASSLGLNYNEQFF; CDR3 DNA: TGTGCCAGCAGCTTAGGACTAAACTACAATGAGCAGTTCTTC
clone size: .; J gene: TRBJ1-1; D gene: .; V gene: TRBV28; CDR3 protein: CASSTPEIGAAFF; CDR3 DNA: TGTGCCAGCAGCACCCCGGAAATTGGGGCAGCTTTCTTT
clone size: .; J gene: TRBJ2-1; D gene: .; V gene: TRBV30; CDR3 protein: CAWRGGGSRSLGEQFF; CDR3 DNA: TGTGCCTGGAGGGGTGGGGGGTCTCGCTCGTTGGGTGAGCAGTTCTTC
clone size: .; J gene: TRBJ1-1; D gene: TRBD1; V gene: TRBV4-2; CDR3 protein: CASSPQPGQMNTEAFF; CDR3 DNA: TGTGCCAGCAGCCCCCAACCGGGACAGATGAACACTGAAGCTTTCTTT
clone size: .; J gene: TRBJ2-6; D gene: TRBD1; V gene: TRBV28; CDR3 protein: CASSLSGVGTGASGANVLTF; CDR3 DNA: TGTGCCAGCAGTCTTTCGGGTGTGGGGACAGGCGCATCTGGGGCCAACGTCCTGACTTTC
clone size: .; J gene: TRBJ2-5; D gene: TRBD2; V gene: TRBV5-1; CDR3 protein: CASSPGGLTQETQYF; CDR3 DNA: TGCGCCAGCAGCCCTGGGGGACTAACCCAAGAGACCCAGTACTTC
clone size: .; J gene: TRBJ2-7; D gene: TRBD2; V gene: TRBV5-1; CDR3 protein: CASSSGTSGYYEQYF; CDR3 DNA: TGCGCCAGCAGCTCCGGGACTAGCGGCTATTACGAGCAGTACTTC
clone size: .; J gene: TRBJ2-1; D gene: .; V gene: TRBV6-2/TRBV6-3; CDR3 protein: CASSYPVGEGLPYNEQFF; CDR3 DNA: TGTGCCAGCAGTTACCCGGTCGGGGAAGGGCTCCCCTACAATGAGCAGTTCTTC
clone size: .; J gene: TRBJ1-5; D gene: .; V gene: TRBV7-9; CDR3 protein: CASSGGSGDNQPQHF; CDR3 DNA: TGTGCCAGCAGCGGGGGGTCAGGGGACAATCAGCCCCAGCATTTT
clone size: .; J gene: TRBJ2-5; D gene: .; V gene: TRBV13; CDR3 protein: CASSDYTSRDRAEAQYF; CDR3 DNA: TGTGCCAGCAGCGATTATACGTCCCGGGACCGTGCGGAGGCCCAGTACTTC
clone size: .; J gene: TRBJ2-5; D gene: .; V gene: TRBV7-9; CDR3 protein: CASSPLTGGIETQYF; CDR3 DNA: TGTGCCAGCAGCCCGTTGACTGGGGGGATCGAGACCCAGTACTTC
clone size: .; J gene: TRBJ2-1; D gene: .; V gene: TRBV5-4; CDR3 protein: CASSARTGAGSYNEQFF; CDR3 DNA: TGTGCCAGCAGCGCCCGGACCGGAGCGGGCTCCTACAATGAGCAGTTCTTC
clone size: .; J gene: TRBJ2-7; D gene: .; V gene: TRBV11-1; CDR3 protein: CASSLDQTYEQYF; CDR3 DNA: TGTGCCAGCAGCTTAGACCAGACCTACGAGCAGTACTTC
clone size: .; J gene: TRBJ1-3; D gene: TRBD1; V gene: TRBV7-9; CDR3 protein: CASGFFVGTAGNTIYF; CDR3 DNA: TGTGCCAGCGGATTTTTCGTGGGGACAGCAGGAAACACCATATATTTT
clone size: .; J gene: TRBJ1-2; D gene: TRBD1; V gene: TRBV12-3/TRBV12-4; CDR3 protein: CASRARTGQGYTF; CDR3 DNA: TGTGCCAGCAGGGCCCGGACAGGGCAAGGCTACACCTTC